The rows below give T cell receptor beta chains drawn from one sample of a study of beta chain features in type 1 diabetes. TCRdb's copy holds only in-frame clones and misses some; the assay was immunoSEQ multiplex PCR. The table has over 500,000 clones, around 16% seen once. The sequencing input was naive CD4+ T cells from blood. The receptors here all came from a man younger than 30 in good health. The CDR3 runs from the conserved cysteine through the conserved F or W. The D gene is left open where the match is weak. Part of the rows lack a size; the others show once, few, many or a class for expanded clones.

TRBJ1-5 | - | 15 | TRBV7-8 | - | TGTGCCAGCAGTTCGACCGGGACAATAAATCAGCCCCAGCATTTT | CASSSTGTINQPQHF
TRBJ2-3 | TRBD2 | 20 | TRBV6-1 | few | TGTGCCAGCAGTGGCCAGACTAGCGGGGGGTACGATCTCAACACAGATACGCAGTATTTT | CASSGQTSGGYDLNTDTQYF
TRBJ2-4 | - | 16 | TRBV5-4 | - | TGTGCCAGCAGCCCGGGGCAGGGCTTGGGGAAAAACATTCAGTACTTC | CASSPGQGLGKNIQYF
TRBJ1-2 | - | 12 | TRBV30 | - | TGTGCCTGCTCTCCGGCGGGCTATGGCTACACCTTC | CACSPAGYGYTF
TRBJ2-3 | TRBD2 | 16 | TRBV4-1 | once | TGCGCCAGCAGCCTTCACCCAGGACTAGGCACAGATACGCAGTATTTT | CASSLHPGLGTDTQYF
TRBJ2-3 | - | 13 | TRBV5-4 | - | TGCGCCAGCAGCCAAGAAGGGATAGATACGCAGTATTTT | CASSQEGIDTQYF
TRBJ2-1 | - | 17 | TRBV4-2 | few | TGTGCCAGCAGCCCCCGAGCGGGGACAAGCTCCTACAATGAGCAGTTCTTC | CASSPRAGTSSYNEQFF
TRBJ2-5 | - | 12 | TRBV10-3 | - | TGTGCCATCAGTGAGTACGAAGAGACCCAGTACTTC | CAISEYEETQYF
TRBJ2-5 | - | 14 | TRBV9 | - | TGTGCCAGCAGCGTAGGAGGGCCAGGGGAGACCCAGTACTTC | CASSVGGPGETQYF
TRBJ2-3 | - | 15 | TRBV5-5 | - | TGTGCCAGCAGCTTGGGACACGGCTACACAGATACGCAGTATTTT | CASSLGHGYTDTQYF
TRBJ1-6 | - | 9 | TRBV30 | - | TGTGCCTCCGGTTCACCCCTCCACTTT | CASGSPLHF
TRBJ2-5 | TRBD2 | 14 | TRBV14 | - | TGTGCCAGCAGCCCCAGCGGGGGGCGGGAGACCCAGTACTTC | CASSPSGGRETQYF
TRBJ2-1 | TRBD1 | 13 | TRBV10-3 | few | TGTGCCGCCGAGGGACAGGCGAACAATGAGCAGTTCTTC | CAAEGQANNEQFF
TRBJ1-5 | TRBD1 | 14 | TRBV10-3 | few | TGTGCCATCAGTAGGGGGACAGGTGAACAGCCCCAGCATTTT | CAISRGTGEQPQHF
TRBJ2-1 | - | 15 | TRBV5-6 | - | TGTGCCAGCAGCTTGTTCGGGGATTCTATCGATGAGCAGTTCTTC | CASSLFGDSIDEQFF
TRBJ1-2 | - | 13 | TRBV18 | - | TGTGCCAGCTCACCGACGGCGGACTATGGCTACACCTTC | CASSPTADYGYTF
TRBJ2-3 | - | 13 | TRBV5-1 | - | TGCGCCAGCAGACCGGGGCCCACAGATACGCAGTATTTT | CASRPGPTDTQYF
TRBJ2-5 | - | 11 | TRBV10-3 | few | TGTGCCATCCGACTGGGGGAGACCCAGTACTTC | CAIRLGETQYF
TRBJ1-2 | TRBD1 | 15 | TRBV4-3 | - | TGCGCCAGCAGCCAAGAACAGGGGTATAACTATGGCTACACCTTC | CASSQEQGYNYGYTF
TRBJ2-7 | TRBD2 | 15 | TRBV10-3 | few | TGTGCCATCACTTCAACTAGCGGGGAATTCTACGAGCAGTACTTC | CAITSTSGEFYEQYF
TRBJ2-5 | - | 13 | TRBV2 | few | TGTGCCAGCAGCCAGGGGCAGGGAGAGACCCAGTACTTC | CASSQGQGETQYF
TRBJ2-3 | TRBD1 | 18 | TRBV19 | - | TGTGCCAGTAGTATGCGGACAGGGGTATATACGAGCACAGATACGCAGTATTTT | CASSMRTGVYTSTDTQYF
TRBJ1-5 | TRBD1 | 15 | TRBV7-2 | few | TGTGCCAGCAGCTCCCAGGGGGCGGTCGATCAGCCCCAGCATTTT | CASSSQGAVDQPQHF
TRBJ2-2 | - | 14 | TRBV7-9 | few | TGTGCCAGCAGCTTAGGACCCGACACCGGGGAGCTGTTTTTT | CASSLGPDTGELFF
TRBJ1-2 | TRBD1 | 13 | TRBV7-2 | few | TGTGCCAGCAGCTTAAACCAGGGGGATGGCTACACCTTC | CASSLNQGDGYTF
TRBJ2-7 | - | 13 | TRBV6-5 | few | TGTGCCAGCAGTTCCACTCACCAGGATCGGGCGTACTTC | CASSSTHQDRAYF
TRBJ1-6 | - | 19 | TRBV30 | once | TGTGCCTGGAGTGTAGGATTCAGGGCTAAAATCTCCTATAATTCACCCCTCCACTTT | CAWSVGFRAKISYNSPLHF
TRBJ1-2 | - | 13 | TRBV6-5 | - | TGTGCCGCACGAACAGGGAACAACTATGGCTACACCTTC | CAARTGNNYGYTF
TRBJ1-5 | - | 16 | TRBV7-9 | few | TGTGCCAGCAGCTTATGGGCCAGGGGATTGACGCAGCCCCAGCATTTT | CASSLWARGLTQPQHF
TRBJ1-1 | - | 15 | TRBV7-9 | - | TGTGCCAGCAGCTTCCGGCTCTCTCGGAGCACTGAAGCTTTCTTT | CASSFRLSRSTEAFF
TRBJ2-1 | TRBD2 | 20 | TRBV10-3 | few | TGTGCCATCAGTGCCTCAACCGGGACTAGCGGGAGGGACTCCTACAATGAGCAGTTCTTC | CAISASTGTSGRDSYNEQFF
TRBJ2-5 | - | 14 | TRBV18 | - | TGTGCCAGCTCACTGGGGGGAAGCCAAGAGACCCAGTACTTC | CASSLGGSQETQYF
TRBJ2-7 | TRBD1 | 15 | TRBV5-1 | - | TGCGCCAGCAGCTTGGGAAATACAGGGGGCGACGAGCAGTACTTC | CASSLGNTGGDEQYF
TRBJ1-2 | - | 12 | TRBV30 | few | TGTGCCTGGAATACGGGGGCCCGTGGCTACACCTTC | CAWNTGARGYTF
TRBJ2-1 | - | 14 | TRBV10-3 | few | TGTGCCATCAGTGAGTCCCCAGGGCGCAATGAGCAGTTCTTC | CAISESPGRNEQFF
TRBJ1-1 | - | 14 | TRBV2 | - | TGTGCCAGCAGTCCCTTGGGGGTTAACACTGAAGCTTTCTTT | CASSPLGVNTEAFF
TRBJ2-7 | TRBD1 | 14 | TRBV4-2 | - | TGTGCCAGCAGCCAAGGGGACAGGGTCCCCGAGCAGTACTTC | CASSQGDRVPEQYF
TRBJ2-7 | - | 13 | TRBV19 | few | TGTGCCAGTAGTATAGATAACGGCTACGAGCAGTACTTC | CASSIDNGYEQYF
TRBJ2-7 | - | 14 | TRBV29-1 | few | TGCAGCGTGTCAACTTCACAGGGAGCCTACGAGCAGTACTTC | CSVSTSQGAYEQYF
TRBJ2-7 | TRBD1 | 15 | TRBV4-2 | once | TGTGCCAGCAGCCAGACGACAGGGGGCTCCTACGAGCAGTACTTC | CASSQTTGGSYEQYF
TRBJ2-7 | - | 16 | TRBV27 | - | TGTGCCAGCAGGATAGGGGCCCTAGGGGGCTCCTACGAGCAGTACTTC | CASRIGALGGSYEQYF